A single sample gave rise to the 32 T cell receptor beta chains below, sequenced in a study of tumor and adjacent non-tumor tissue in lung cancer. The template was RNA from unsorted bulk tissue. A modified ARM-PCR protocol with three rounds of nested PCR amplified TCRbeta. MiXCR, run by TCRdb on the multiplex PCR reads, gives a single entry per CDR3 protein. The sample holds more than 75,000 distinct CDR3 sequences, approximately 79% seen once. What was sequenced was lung tumor tissue. The receptors come from a woman in her forties or fifties with non-small cell lung cancer.

In its sample, this clonotype was seen a few times. The junction departs from the called germline gene at one end, perhaps through a read error. This sequence joins TRBV12-3 or TRBV12-4 and TRBJ2-3, with 9 bases lining up with TRBD2. There are 17 residues in the CDR3. The chain's CDR3 is CVSRPPRLAGGPDRQYF. CDR3 DNA sequence: TGTGTCAGCAGACCCCCCCGACTGGCGGGAGGGCCGGATAGGCAGTATTTT.

The gene calls are TRBV6-1 and TRBJ1-5, with D uncertain. From germline, CDR1 is MNHNS and CDR2 SASEGT. The germline V and J ends were trimmed by 4 bases and 4 bases, with 14 bases remaining between them. The CDR3 sequence is 15 residues long. The CDR3 here is CASSGTPWSNQPQHF. The CDR3 DNA reads TGTGCCAGCAGTGGTACCCCATGGAGTAATCAGCCCCAGCATTTT.

In regard to this clonotype: A junction end diverges from the germline sequence, so it may reflect a read error. CDR3 residues: CGNSFGLSYWGYDQYF. CDR3 DNA: TGTGGCAACAGTTTCGGACTGTCCTACTGGGGCTACGATCAGTACTTC. This chain joins TRBV6-5 and TRBJ2-7; tentatively, D is TRBD1 or TRBD2 (5 bases each). The CDR3 length is 16 residues. Germline V lookup: CDR1 MNHEY, CDR2 SVGAGI.

Concerning this clonotype itself: Its ends do not fully match the called genes, so a read error is possible. The chain joins TRBV20-1 to TRBJ2-7; D is possibly TRBD2 (5 bases). Per the germline V gene, CDR1 is DFQATT and CDR2 is SNEGSKA (reference sequence). The CDR3 covers 13 residues. CDR3 nucleotide sequence: TGCAATGCTACTAGGGTCCACTCCTACGAGCAGTACTTC. It translates to CNATRVHSYEQYF.

Note on this clonotype: The junction and the germline gene differ at one end; a read error may be behind it. The CDR3 sequence is CTSSKDRESYEQYF. The CDR3 DNA is TGTACCAGCAGTAAAGACAGGGAATCCTACGAGCAGTACTTC. This chain joins TRBV12-3 or TRBV12-4 and TRBJ2-7; TRBD1 aligns across 7 bases. This CDR3 has 14 residues.

On this clonotype itself: At one end, the junction sequence differs from germline, possibly due to a read error. The genes are TRBV20-1 and TRBJ2-1; 14 bases line up with TRBD2. This CDR3 has 17 residues. CDR1 is DFQATT, CDR2 SNEGSKA, per germline (reference sequence). CDR3 residues: CSARILGLAGVGNEQFF. The CDR3 region has the DNA TGCAGTGCTAGGATCCTGGGACTAGCGGGAGTGGGCAATGAGCAATTCTTC.

The rearrangement uses TRBV20-1 and TRBJ2-2; D gene uncertain. V was shortened by 3 bases and J by 6 bases, with 14 bases between the two germline ends. The germline V gene has CDR1 DFQATT and CDR2 SNEGSKA (reference sequence). The CDR3 loop spans 14 amino acids. This CDR3 reads CSASPSGIPGELFF. In nucleotides, the CDR3 is TGCAGTGCTAGTCCTAGTGGGATTCCCGGGGAGCTGTTTTTT.

Concerning this clonotype itself: At one end the junction does not follow the germline gene, possibly because of a read error. This chain uses TRBV4-1 with TRBJ2-5; D may be TRBD2 (7 bases). This CDR3 has 17 amino acids. CDR1 is MGHRA, CDR2 YSYEKL, per germline. The CDR3 sequence: CASSQGGRGGEGETQYF. CDR3 DNA sequence: TGCGCCAGCAGTCAAGGTGGCAGGGGAGGGGAAGGGGAGACCCAGTACTTC.

In regard to this clonotype: A junction end diverges from the germline sequence, so it may reflect a read error. The chain combines TRBV6-6 with TRBJ1-6; no definite D call. The CDR3 totals 15 residues. The germline CDR1 and CDR2 sequences are MNHNY and SVGAGI (reference sequence). The CDR3 DNA sequence: TGTGGCAGCTCCTTGCAAAGCTCCTATAATTCACCCCTCCACTTT. It is translated as CGSSLQSSYNSPLHF.

Remarks on this clonotype: A junction boundary mismatches the germline segment, possibly from a read error. The rearrangement uses TRBV4-2 and TRBJ2-7; D gene uncertain. This CDR3 region has 13 residues. The germline V gene encodes CDR1 LGHNA and CDR2 YNFKEQ. This chain's CDR3 is CASSQYQSRERYF. The CDR3 DNA reads TGTGCCAGCAGCCAATATCAGTCAAGAGAGCGGTACTTC.

With regard to this clonotype: A read error may account for a junction end that differs from germline. The DNA of the CDR3 is TGCAATGCTAATGTCGGGCATGGTGAAAAACTGTTTTTT. Residues: CNANVGHGEKLFF. The rearrangement links TRBV20-1 to TRBJ1-4; the D is unclear. This CDR3 is 13 amino acids long. In germline, CDR1 is DFQATT, CDR2 SNEGSKA (reference sequence).

Notes on this clonotype: A much larger clone lies a single base off, so this may be a read error. Lacking the conserved final phenylalanine or tryptophan, this CDR3 likely reflects a read error. The rearrangement links TRBV18 to TRBJ2-3, with D hard to call. This CDR3 comprises 17 residues. V lost 3 bases and J lost 2, with 18 bases in between. Looked up from germline, CDR1 is KGHSH and CDR2 is LQKENI. The CDR3 loop is CASSPGVGSENTDTQYL. The CDR3 DNA reads as TGTGCCAGCTCACCGGGCGTTGGGTCGGAAAACACAGATACGCAGTATTTG.

With respect to this clonotype: A much larger clone differs from this one at a single base, so this may be a read error. V usage is TRBV7-9 and J usage is TRBJ1-5, with no clear D. The CDR3 sequence is 15 residues long. Germline V gene lookup returns CDR1 SEHNR and CDR2 FQNEAQ (reference sequence). CDR3 bases: TGTGGCAGCAGTCCTTCGGGTACCTTACAACAGCCCCAGCATTTT. Translated: CGSSPSGTLQQPQHF. Using reference TRBV7-9 and TRBJ1-5 for the parts outside the CDR3, the full variable domain is DTGVSQNPRHKITKRGQNVTFRCDPISEHNRLYWYRQTLGQGPEFLTYFQNEAQLEKSRLLSDRFSAERPKGSFSTLEIQRTEQGDSAMYLCGSSPSGTLQQPQHFGDGTRLSIL.

This clonotype was counted at least ten times. DNA of the CDR3: TGTGCCAGCAGCCAAGATTCTCTCAGGACAGGACATTTACTGTTTTTT. Translated, it gives CASSQDSLRTGHLLFF. The J gene is TRBJ1-4, the V gene TRBV4-2, with TRBD1 matching over 7 bases. V was pared by 0 bases and J by 13 bases, with 14 bases of the junction left unmatched. This CDR3 contains 16 residues. The germline gives CDR1 LGHNA, CDR2 YNFKEQ.

Comments on this clonotype: This CDR3 fails to terminate in the conserved phenylalanine or tryptophan, so it likely reflects a read error. The chain joins TRBV20-1 to TRBJ2-2; the match to TRBD2 covers 9 bases. The CDR3 has 17 residues. V lost 6 bases to trimming and J lost 3 bases; unmatched junction nucleotides: 14. The germline CDR1 and CDR2 sequences are DFQATT and SNEGSKA (reference sequence). The CDR3 region is CSAPGLAGGRDTGELFV. The CDR3 DNA reads TGCAGTGCACCGGGACTAGCAGGAGGTCGGGACACCGGGGAGCTGTTTGTT.

Remarks on this clonotype: This may stem from a read error, because a much larger clone lies one nucleotide away. As the CDR3 is not closed by the conserved phenylalanine or tryptophan, this likely results from a read error. The V gene is TRBV11-2, the J gene TRBJ1-2, with D maybe TRBD1 (6 bases). V shed 7 bases and J shed 7 bases, with 16 bases lying between them. Germline V lookup: CDR1 SGHAT, CDR2 FQNNGV. This CDR3 region has 13 residues. The CDR3 loop reads CASNHGQFGGYTV. In DNA, the CDR3 is TGTGCCAGCAACCACGGACAGTTCGGTGGCTACACCGTC.

Regarding this clonotype: The conserved phenylalanine or tryptophan normally closing the CDR3 is absent here, so this likely arose from a read error. The V gene is TRBV28, the J gene TRBJ1-2, with 7 bases fitting TRBD1. The CDR3 runs to 13 residues. Losses at the gene ends were 5 bases for V and 6 bases for J; bases not matched to a gene: 6. Germline CDR1 MDHEN, CDR2 SYDVKM. For the CDR3, the DNA is TGTGCCAGCAGTCCAGGACAGGAGGATGGCTACACCTCC. Residues: CASSPGQEDGYTS.

This clonotype was recorded many times. The chain is built from TRBV12-3 or TRBV12-4 and TRBJ2-3; TRBD2 matches 7 bases. The CDR3 is made up of 16 amino acids. V trimming: 1 base; J trimming: 2 bases; junction bases outside the gene matches: 6. Here the CDR3 DNA reads TGTGCCAGCAGTTTAGATCGGGCGGGAGCCACAGATACGCAGTATTTT. Its protein is CASSLDRAGATDTQYF.

Here the CDR3 reads CASSLVGNTQYF. CDR3 bases: TGTGCCAGCAGCTTGGTAGGGAATACGCAGTATTTT. The V and J genes are TRBV5-4 and TRBJ2-3; D is uncertain. The CDR3 has 12 amino acids. CDR1 and CDR2 (germline): SGHNT, YYREEE (reference sequence). V was trimmed by 0 bases and J by 7 bases, leaving 6 bases between them.

For this clonotype: Since no conserved phenylalanine or tryptophan closes the CDR3, a read error is the likely cause. It is unclear where the CDR3 begins or ends on the DNA, so no DNA is shown, and the CDR3 is as TCRdb lists it. The rearrangement uses TRBV20-1 and TRBJ2-5. Per the germline V gene, CDR1 is DFQATT and CDR2 is SNEGSKA (reference sequence). The length of the CDR3 is 13 amino acids, counting both ends. CDR3 in amino acids: CSARRWVGETEYL.

The rearrangement links TRBV5-6 to TRBJ2-1, with TRBD2 matching over 8 bases. V shed 7 bases and J 3 bases; nucleotides not matched to a gene: 15. This CDR3 comprises 17 residues. Germline CDR1 SGHDT, CDR2 YYEEEE. DNA of the CDR3: TGTGCCAGCTGCTCTTTGGTGGCCGGGAGGGACTACAATGAGCAGTTCTTC. This codes for CASCSLVAGRDYNEQFF. The full variable domain, completed using reference TRBV5-6 and TRBJ2-1, is DAGVTQSPTHLIKTRGQQVTLRCSPKSGHDTVSWYQQALGQGPQFIFQYYEEEERQRGNFPDRFSGHQFPNYSSELNVNALLLGDSALYLCASCSLVAGRDYNEQFFGPGTRLTVL.

Turning to this clonotype: Germline is not matched at one junction end, which may reflect a read error. The chain uses TRBV6-2 or TRBV6-3 and TRBJ1-2; D is unresolved. The germline CDR1 and CDR2 sequences are MNHEY and SVGEGT. This CDR3 comprises 12 residues. Here the CDR3 reads CLSSNIRTSYTF. As DNA, the CDR3 is TGCCTCAGCAGTAATATCCGGACTAGCTACACCTTC.

Of note for this clonotype: An end of the junction differs from the germline gene, which may be a read error. The chain uses TRBV10-2 and TRBJ2-7; possible D gene TRBD2, 9 bases. CDR3 size: 15 residues. From germline, CDR1 is WSHSY and CDR2 SAAADI. The CDR3 region has the DNA TGCGTCAGCGGGAGGACAGGGCCTAAGACCTACGATCACTACTTC. This translates into CVSGRTGPKTYDHYF.

Of note for this clonotype: A read error may account for a junction end that differs from germline. The rearrangement links TRBV19 to TRBJ2-5; TRBD2 matches 8 bases. In germline, CDR1 is LNHDA, CDR2 SQIVND (reference sequence). The CDR3 extends over 15 amino acids. The CDR3 DNA reads as TGTGCCCGTAGTCCCCGTAACGGGAGGGGAGAGACCCAGTACTTC. It translates to CARSPRNGRGETQYF.

The genes are TRBV12-3 or TRBV12-4 and TRBJ2-7; no definite D call. Trimming removed 3 bases at V and 8 bases at J, with 17 bases between. The length of the CDR3 is 14 residues. CDR3 sequence reads: CASSFSTCLVKQYF. The DNA of the CDR3 is TGTGCCAGCAGTTTTTCGACATGTCTGGTGAAGCAGTACTTC.

V usage is TRBV11-1 and J usage is TRBJ2-5; tentative D call: TRBD2 (5 bases). The CDR3 sequence is 14 residues long. Germline V gene lookup returns CDR1 SGHAT and CDR2 FQDESV (reference sequence). The CDR3 sequence: CLSNSGLYQETQYF. CDR3 bases: TGTCTCAGCAACTCCGGACTGTACCAAGAGACCCAGTACTTC.

This clonotype appeared a few times. One end of the junction fails to match germline, which may point to a read error. V and J are TRBV5-4 and TRBJ2-2; D perhaps matches TRBD2 (6 bases). The CDR3 loop spans 12 amino acids. From germline, CDR1 is SGHNT and CDR2 YYREEE (reference sequence). For the CDR3, the DNA is TGTGTCAGCAGCTTTGTGGGCGGGAAGCTGTTTTTT. Its protein is CVSSFVGGKLFF.

This clonotype was seen a handful of times. A much larger clone differs by one base, so this may be a read error. The rearrangement uses TRBV10-3 and TRBJ2-7, with D maybe TRBD2 (6 bases). The ends were cut back, 10 bases at V and 3 bases at J, with 13 bases in the middle. Looked up from germline, CDR1 is ENHRY and CDR2 is SYGVKD. The CDR3 spans 12 residues. The CDR3 region has the DNA TGTGCCAGTACTAGCTCCCTCTACGAGCAGTACTTC. Amino acid sequence: CASTSSLYEQYF.

Turning to this clonotype: A read error may produce the germline difference seen at one junction end. V gene TRBV20-1 combines with J gene TRBJ2-3; D possibly corresponds to TRBD1 (5 bases). CDR1 is DFQATT and CDR2 is SNEGSKA in the germline V gene (reference sequence). This CDR3 spans 16 amino acids. CDR3 sequence: CSVRASQGSTVDMQYF. The CDR3 nucleotides are TGCAGTGTTAGAGCCTCCCAGGGTAGTACGGTAGATATGCAGTATTTT.

J is TRBJ2-3 and V is TRBV20-1; 10 bases line up with TRBD2. CDR1 is DFQATT, CDR2 SNEGSKA, per germline (reference sequence). Trimming at V came to 6 bases and at J to 0 bases, leaving 12 bases not matched to a gene. The CDR3 totals 17 residues. The CDR3 DNA reads TGCAGTGCCGGGGGCCCCGTGACTAGCGGGAGCACAGATACGCAGTATTTT. It yields the protein CSAGGPVTSGSTDTQYF.

V gene TRBV20-1 combines with J gene TRBJ1-1; the D is unclear. Trimming removed 2 bases at V and 5 bases at J, with 24 bases between. The germline gives CDR1 DFQATT, CDR2 SNEGSKA (reference sequence). The CDR3 extends over 17 amino acids. The CDR3 protein is CSARHPTLAGGRTEAFF. CDR3 coding DNA: TGCAGTGCTAGACATCCCACCTTGGCGGGAGGAAGGACTGAAGCTTTCTTT.

This sequence joins TRBV11-2 and TRBJ2-1, with D possibly being TRBD2 (5 bases). Looked up from germline, CDR1 is SGHAT and CDR2 is FQNNGV. V shed 7 bases and J shed 5 bases, with 12 bases lying between them. The CDR3 sequence is 13 residues long. The CDR3: CASNSGLHNEQFF. The CDR3 bases are TGTGCCAGCAACTCTGGACTTCACAATGAGCAGTTCTTC.